This TCR beta chain was captured by sequencing in a study of cytotoxic CD8 clonotypes in ibrutinib-treated CLL. Study overall: Responses: some 25 partial, 2 complete; after median around 70 months, around 15 stayed remitted, about twelve progressed.

Some clones are missing from TCRdb's copy, which holds only in-frame ones; the method was immunoSEQ multiplex PCR. The table has tens of thousands of clones, around half seen once; the top ten hold 30% to 35%. The clonotype originates from a human donor with chronic lymphocytic leukemia. This specimen consisted of PBMCs, obtained after 12 months of ibrutinib treatment.

The CDR3 sequence: CASSQEGGTGTGNTEAFF. The CDR3 nucleotides read TGCGCCAGCAGCCAAGAGGGCGGGACAGGGACGGGGAACACTGAAGCTTTCTTT. The rearrangement links TRBV4-1 to TRBJ1-1; 9 nucleotides match TRBD1. The CDR3 is 18 amino acids. Trimming took 0 bases from V and 1 from J; bases not matched to a gene: 9. Germline lookup yields CDR1 MGHRA and CDR2 YSYEKL.